The TCR beta chain described here comes from a study of regulatory T cells in long-lasting Graves disease. The CDR3 consists of 17 residues. Germline CDR1 reads SGDLS; CDR2 reads YYNGEE. Deletions cut 4 bases from V and 1 base from J, with 18 bases between. General study points: Newly diagnosed disease favored TRBV20-1 and TRBJ2-1 over persistent disease.

In building TCR beta libraries, iRepertoire HTBI primers were used together with Arm-PCR of CDR3 regions. TCRdb used MiXCR to reprocess the multiplex PCR reads, holding one entry per CDR3 protein. The table includes some 440,000 distinct CDR3 sequences, less than 25% detected once. On this clonotype itself: Antigen: not known.

Indicated time point: persistent/refractory GD, antithyroid drugs over 5 years with positive TRAb. After RNA was extracted from PBMCs, the TCR library was made from it. Graves' disease diagnosis used American Thyroid Association guidelines. EDTA tubes received about 10 milliliters of collected peripheral blood. Sequenced here: peripheral blood mononuclear cells (PBMCs), sampled when the disease was refractory, from a patient treated with antithyroid drugs. The clonotype was recovered from a female donor with Graves disease. This chain uses TRBV9 with TRBJ2-4; D possibly corresponds to TRBD1 (7 bases). The CDR3 coding sequence is TGTGCCAGCAGCCGTAGCGGACAGGAGAGTGCCAAAAACATTCAGTACTTC. Residues: CASSRSGQESAKNIQYF.